Reported below is one T cell receptor beta chain. What it recognizes is unknown. The data derive from a study of T cell responses to AZD1222 COVID-19 vaccine. Looked up from germline, CDR1 is SNHLY and CDR2 is FYNNEI. V was pared by 4 bases and J by 6 bases, with 7 bases between. CDR3 length equals 11 residues. Clones were read by immunoSEQ multiplex PCR, and TCRdb kept only the in-frame ones, dropping some. The sample lists 130,000 to 150,000 clones, around 94% occurring once. The study's findings and limits: Reports say nearly half of spike-specific TCRs go after unmutated variant regions. Two AZD1222 administrations were followed by greater Spike-specific TCR breadth and depth.

The specimen comprised peripheral blood, sampled after recovery from COVID-19. The V gene is TRBV2, the J gene TRBJ2-7; D perhaps matches TRBD1 (5 bases). The sequence was obtained from an adult who had recovered from COVID-19. CDR3 nucleotide sequence: TGTGCCAGCAGTGCCAGGGTCGAGCAGTACTTC. This translates into CASSARVEQYF.